These T cell receptor beta chains were read from a single sample in a study of T cells in Graves' hyperthyroidism and ophthalmopathy. TCRdb re-analysed the multiplex PCR reads in MiXCR, keeping a single row per CDR3 protein. Found here are 540,000 or so distinct CDR3 sequences, 46% of them singletons; the top ten hold over 15%. The sequencing input was peripheral blood or thyroid tissue (not recorded which). Receptors were obtained from an adult woman with Graves' disease, either hyperthyroidism or ophthalmopathy (not recorded which). Both conserved end residues are part of each CDR3. The D gene is left open where the match is weak. Not all rows give a size; the values are once, few, many and, for expanded clones, a class.

few | - | TRBJ2-7 | TRBV7-2 | 16 | TGTGCCAGCAGCTTAGCGGGGGGGCCCAGCTCCTACGAGCAGTACTTC | CASSLAGGPSSYEQYF
many | - | TRBJ1-1 | TRBV11-2 | 13 | TGTGCCAGCAGCTTTTTCAGGGGCACTGAAGCTTTCTTT | CASSFFRGTEAFF
once | - | TRBJ1-1 | TRBV15 | 14 | TGTGCCACCAGCAGTGGTAGGGCTAACACTGAAGCTTTCTTT | CATSSGRANTEAFF
- | - | TRBJ1-5 | TRBV5-4 | 13 | TGTGCCAGCCGCACTCGGGGGAATTCACCCCAGCATTTT | CASRTRGNSPQHF
- | - | TRBJ1-2 | TRBV29-1 | 12 | TGCAGCTTGGGGGGAGGATTAAGCGGCTACACCTTC | CSLGGGLSGYTF
- | - | TRBJ1-6 | TRBV7-9 | 14 | TGTGCCATCACGAAGAACAGGGAATACTCACCCCTCCACTTT | CAITKNREYSPLHF
many | TRBD2 | TRBJ2-7 | TRBV28 | 15 | TGTGCCAGCAGTAAACCGGGACTAGCGTCCACCGAGCAGTACTTC | CASSKPGLASTEQYF
many | TRBD1 | TRBJ2-7 | TRBV5-1 | 17 | TGCGCCAGCAGCCCTCTAAAAGGACAGGGGCAAGGGTACGAGCAGTACTTC | CASSPLKGQGQGYEQYF
many | TRBD1 | TRBJ1-5 | TRBV7-6 | 18 | TGTGCCAGCAGCTATCTTCCGGCCACAGGGGGCGTAGGACAGCCCCAGCATTTT | CASSYLPATGGVGQPQHF
few | - | TRBJ1-6 | TRBV6-5 | 17 | TGTGCCAGCAGTTATAGTAAAAGGGCCAGCTATAATTCACCCCTCCACTTT | CASSYSKRASYNSPLHF
- | - | TRBJ1-4 | TRBV5-8 | 14 | TGTGCCAGCAGCTTGTATGGGGCTAATGAAAAACTGTTTTTT | CASSLYGANEKLFF
- | - | TRBJ2-3 | TRBV7-9 | 15 | TGTGCCAGCAGCTTCGGGCGGGGTTTCACAGATACGCAGTATTTT | CASSFGRGFTDTQYF
once | - | TRBJ2-2 | TRBV7-2 | 15 | TGTGCCAGCAGATCAGGGGCAGGGAACACCGGGGAGCTGTTTTTT | CASRSGAGNTGELFF
- | - | TRBJ2-5 | TRBV7-2 | 14 | TGTGCCAGCAGCTTAGCGGCCGTTTGGGAGACCCAGTACTTC | CASSLAAVWETQYF
many | - | TRBJ1-1 | TRBV4-1 | 15 | TGCGCCAGCAGCCATCCCCGGGGGGAGGGCACTGAAGCTTTCTTT | CASSHPRGEGTEAFF
few | TRBD1 | TRBJ1-4 | TRBV7-9 | 15 | TGTGCCAGCAGCCAGACAGGGATCTCGATGGAAAAACTGTTTTTT | CASSQTGISMEKLFF
- | TRBD1 | TRBJ2-7 | TRBV7-9 | 13 | TGCGCCAGCAGTGACAGGGCGGGCTACGAGCAGTACTTC | CASSDRAGYEQYF
few | - | TRBJ1-4 | TRBV7-9 | 15 | TGTGCCAGCAGCTTAGCGACAGCGATTAATGAAAAACTGTTTTTT | CASSLATAINEKLFF
- | - | TRBJ2-5 | TRBV2 | 13 | TGTGCCAGCAGTTTCCAGGGGTTGGAGACCCAGTACTTC | CASSFQGLETQYF
- | - | TRBJ1-2 | TRBV10-3 | 11 | TGTGCCATCAGTGTCGGACAGTCGGACACCTTC | CAISVGQSDTF
- | - | TRBJ2-3 | TRBV29-1 | 10 | TGCAGCGTTGCTGCAGATACGCAGTATTTT | CSVAADTQYF
- | - | TRBJ2-7 | TRBV18 | 12 | TGTGCCAGCGAGGGGGAGTCCTACGAGCAGTACTTC | CASEGESYEQYF
many | - | TRBJ1-5 | TRBV2 | 14 | TGTGCCAGCAGTGAAGAGTTAGGGAATCAGCCCCAGCATTTT | CASSEELGNQPQHF
- | - | TRBJ2-1 | TRBV6-5 | 14 | TGTGCCAGCAGTCAATCAGGGGGGTCAGGTGAGCAGTTCTTC | CASSQSGGSGEQFF
- | TRBD2 | TRBJ2-7 | TRBV27 | 14 | TGTGCCAGCCGACTTAGCGGGGGACTCTACGAGCAGTACTTC | CASRLSGGLYEQYF
- | - | TRBJ1-1 | TRBV5-6 | 13 | TGTGCCAGCAACTCAGGCATGAACACTGAAGCTTCCTTT | CASNSGMNTEASF
- | - | TRBJ1-1 | TRBV5-1 | 10 | TGCGCCAGCAGCTTGGATGCAGCTTTCTTT | CASSLDAAFF